The rows below give T cell receptor beta chains drawn from one sample of a study of T cell repertoires in cytomegalovirus infection. These receptors lack a known antigen. MiXCR, run by TCRdb on the reads, gives a single entry per CDR3 protein. The sample consists of approximately 910,000 distinct CDR3 sequences, roughly a third of them appearing once. Material: cultured CD8+ T cells from PBMCs, obtained from culture after CMV antigen stimulation. These receptors were taken from a human donor in good health (CMV status not recorded). Some clones in this sample may be carry-over from other donors' samples. The CDR3 runs from the conserved cysteine through the conserved F or W. The D gene is left open where the match is weak. Clone size, where shown, is once, few, many, or a class for clones that have expanded.

>TRBV6-6|-|11|TRBJ1-1|-
TGTGCCAGCTTTGTTGGCACTGAAGCTTTCTTT
CASFVGTEAFF
>TRBV6-1|-|16|TRBJ2-7|-
TGTGCCAGCAGTCCGCTTGACTTTACGGAAGGCTACGAGCAGTACTTC
CASSPLDFTEGYEQYF
>TRBV7-9|-|13|TRBJ2-7|many
TGTGCCAGCAGCCCTCCCAGGGTTTACGAGCAGTACTTC
CASSPPRVYEQYF
>TRBV19|-|13|TRBJ1-5|-
TGTGCCAGTAGGGCGGAAGACAATCAGCCCCAGCATTTT
CASRAEDNQPQHF
>TRBV6-6|-|15|TRBJ2-2|few
TGTGCCAGCAGGGTAGGGGGGGACGGCACCGGGGAGCTGTTTTTT
CASRVGGDGTGELFF
>TRBV18|TRBD1|13|TRBJ2-7|-
TGTGCCACCGAGGGACAGGGGGCAAAGGAGCAGTACTTC
CATEGQGAKEQYF
>TRBV6-4|-|13|TRBJ1-1|few
TGTGCCAGCAGTGACTCGGCAAACACTGAAGCTTTCTTT
CASSDSANTEAFF
>TRBV5-6|-|15|TRBJ2-7|-
TGTGCCAGCGTCCTAGGGGGGAGGAGCTCCTACGAGCAGTACTTC
CASVLGGRSSYEQYF
>TRBV27|-|14|TRBJ2-3|-
TGTGCCAGCAGTTATGGCATTAGCACAGATACGCAGTATTTT
CASSYGISTDTQYF
>TRBV5-1|-|17|TRBJ2-7|-
TGCGCCAGCAGCTTGGGGTATGGGGGTCTAAGGTCCTACGAGCAGTACTTC
CASSLGYGGLRSYEQYF
>TRBV4-1|-|13|TRBJ2-1|-
TGCGCCAGCAGCCAGCCTCTAGCAGTGGAGCAGTTCTTC
CASSQPLAVEQFF
>TRBV6-6|-|14|TRBJ2-1|few
TGTGCCAGCACTCACCCGGCGCACCACAATGAGCAGTTCTTC
CASTHPAHHNEQFF
>TRBV2|-|15|TRBJ1-1|few
TGTGCCAGCAGTGAAGATACAGTCTCAAACACTGAAGCTTTCTTT
CASSEDTVSNTEAFF
>TRBV5-6|-|12|TRBJ1-5|-
TGTGCCAGCAACCGAGGCAATCAGCCCCAGCATTTT
CASNRGNQPQHF
>TRBV20-1|-|18|TRBJ2-2|-
TGCAGTGCTAGAGCTCGGGGCATGACAGGCGGTCGTCCGGGGGAGCTGTTTTTT
CSARARGMTGGRPGELFF
>TRBV9|-|16|TRBJ2-3|-
TGTGCCAGCAGTCCTTCAGGGGCGGCGGGCACAGATACGCAGTATTTT
CASSPSGAAGTDTQYF
>TRBV6-2/TRBV6-3|-|13|TRBJ1-1|-
TGTGCCAGCAGCCCCGGGGCCGACACTGAAGCTTTCTTT
CASSPGADTEAFF
>TRBV27|-|13|TRBJ1-1|-
TGTGCCAGCTCGGGGGAGGGGAGGACTGAAGCTTTCTTT
CASSGEGRTEAFF
>TRBV15|-|16|TRBJ1-1|few
TGTGCCACCAGCAGGCCCTGGACAGTCGAGAACACTGAAGCTTTCTTT
CATSRPWTVENTEAFF
>TRBV5-8|TRBD1|16|TRBJ2-1|few
TGTGCCAGCAGCTTGGGAACAGGGGGCTATTACAATGAGCAGTTCTTC
CASSLGTGGYYNEQFF
>TRBV27|TRBD1|15|TRBJ1-2|-
TGTGCCAGCAGTTTAGGACAGGGGGCTATTCGGGGCTACACCTTC
CASSLGQGAIRGYTF
>TRBV6-1|-|16|TRBJ2-1|many
TGTGCCAGCAGTGGCCGACTAGGAGGGACCTACAATGAGCAGTTCTTC
CASSGRLGGTYNEQFF
>TRBV7-6|-|15|TRBJ2-5|many
TGTGCCAGCAGTCCAGAACTTGGGGGGCAAGAGACCCAGTACTTC
CASSPELGGQETQYF
>TRBV19|-|13|TRBJ2-7|-
TGTGCCAGTAGTATCGTGGGCACATACGAGCAGTACTTC
CASSIVGTYEQYF
>TRBV7-9|TRBD1|16|TRBJ1-2|-
TGTGCCAGCAGCGAGGACCGGGACAGGGTTAACTATGGCTACACCTTC
CASSEDRDRVNYGYTF
>TRBV27|-|14|TRBJ2-7|-
TGTGCCAGCAGTTTATCGAGGAGGGGAGGCGAGCAGTACTTC
CASSLSRRGGEQYF
>TRBV7-8|-|15|TRBJ1-5|many
TGTGCCAGCAGCTTTGGGTCGAAACGGGATCAGCCCCAGCATTTT
CASSFGSKRDQPQHF
>TRBV19|TRBD1|15|TRBJ1-5|few
TGTGCCAGTAGTATAGAACAGGGGAGCAATCAGCCCCAGCATTTT
CASSIEQGSNQPQHF
>TRBV5-1|TRBD2|16|TRBJ2-3|-
TGCGCCAGCAGCCCCGGACTAGCGGGGGGTTGGGATACGCAGTATTTT
CASSPGLAGGWDTQYF
>TRBV6-4|-|15|TRBJ2-2|-
TGTGCCAGCAGTGACTCCGGGGCAGTCCCCGGGGAGCTGTTTTTT
CASSDSGAVPGELFF
>TRBV7-9|-|16|TRBJ2-7|few
TGTGCCAGCAGCCCGAAGGTAACAGGGTGGGCCTACGAGCAGTACTTC
CASSPKVTGWAYEQYF
>TRBV6-2/TRBV6-3|-|10|TRBJ2-1|-
TGTGCCACCCAGCTCGGAGAGCAGTTCTTC
CATQLGEQFF
>TRBV10-3|TRBD2|14|TRBJ2-7|-
TGTGCCATCAGTGATAGCGGGGGCACCTACGAGCAGTACTTC
CAISDSGGTYEQYF
>TRBV12-3/TRBV12-4|-|13|TRBJ2-7|few
TGTGCCAGCTCCCACAGGACCCCCTACGAGCAGTACTTC
CASSHRTPYEQYF
>TRBV27|-|15|TRBJ1-5|few
TGTGCCAGCAGTTTAGCGGCAGGGAGCAATCAGCCCCAGCATTTT
CASSLAAGSNQPQHF
>TRBV7-6|TRBD2|14|TRBJ2-3|many
TGTGCCAGCAGCCTAGGCGGGGGACCAGATACGCAGTATTTT
CASSLGGGPDTQYF
>TRBV27|-|16|TRBJ1-5|-
TGTGCCAGCAGTCCGCTCCAGGGTTATAGCAATAAGCCCCAGCATTTT
CASSPLQGYSNKPQHF
>TRBV5-5|TRBD1|17|TRBJ1-1|-
TGTGCCAGCAGCTTGATTGGGACAGGGGGGCCGAACACTGAAGCTTTCTTT
CASSLIGTGGPNTEAFF